The 8 T cell receptor beta chains below were found in one sample sequenced in a study of T cell responses to AZD1222 COVID-19 vaccine. Method: immunoSEQ multiplex PCR; TCRdb's copy keeps in-frame clones and lacks some. The sample lists 150,000 to 200,000 clones, 80% to 95% occurring once. Source: peripheral blood, taken on day 0 of AZD1222 vaccination. These receptors originate from an adult in good health.

The chain recombines TRBV4-1 with TRBJ2-1; 10 nucleotides line up with TRBD2. Germline V gene lookup returns CDR1 MGHRA and CDR2 YSYEKL. The CDR3 runs 17 residues. V gave up 3 bases and J gave up 1 base; unmatched junction bases: 6. CDR3 region: CASSQLTSGPSYNEQFF. CDR3 nucleotides: TGCGCCAGCAGCCAGTTGACTAGCGGGCCTTCCTACAATGAGCAGTTCTTC.

The gene calls are TRBV24-1 and TRBJ2-1; TRBD2 agrees at 14 bases. The CDR3 runs 14 residues. The junction had 4 bases not matched to a gene; V was cut back by 10 bases and J by 6 bases. Germline V gene sequence: CDR1 KGHDR, CDR2 SFDVKD. CDR3 bases: TGTGCCACAGCCGGGACTAGCGGGGGCAATGAGCAGTTCTTC. The encoded protein is CATAGTSGGNEQFF.

This sequence joins TRBV28 and TRBJ1-6, with 8 bases aligning to TRBD1. V was clipped by 2 bases and J by 11 bases; unmatched bases: 8. This CDR3 has 15 residues. Germline CDR1 is MDHEN and CDR2 is SYDVKM. The CDR3 spells CASSLPRGQSAPLHF. DNA for the CDR3: TGTGCCAGCAGTTTACCCAGGGGGCAATCGGCACCCCTCCACTTT.

The V gene is TRBV28, the J gene TRBJ1-3, with 8 bases aligning to TRBD1. The trim removed 7 bases at V and 5 bases at J, leaving 4 bases unmatched. This CDR3 comprises 13 residues. CDR1 is MDHEN, CDR2 SYDVKM, per germline. CDR3 sequence reads: CASNDRGRNTIYF. The CDR3 DNA sequence: TGTGCCAGCAACGACAGGGGTAGAAACACCATATATTTT.

The V gene is TRBV4-1, the J gene TRBJ2-3; the D is unclear. Trimming cost V 0 bases and J 5 bases, with 6 bases left between them. The CDR3 covers 13 residues. Germline V gives CDR1 MGHRA, CDR2 YSYEKL. CDR3: CASSQEGGDTQYF. DNA for the CDR3: TGCGCCAGCAGCCAAGAGGGCGGAGATACGCAGTATTTT.

This clone was recorded a few times. The chain couples TRBV2 to TRBJ2-1; D remains unclear. The CDR3 extends over 11 amino acids. Germline V gene data show CDR1 as SNHLY and CDR2 as FYNNEI. Trimming took 6 bases from V and 7 from J, leaving 7 bases between them. The CDR3 DNA sequence: TGTGCCAGCAGCGTTAAAAATGAGCAGTTCTTC. This gives the protein CASSVKNEQFF.

A single count supports this clone. The V gene is TRBV15, the J gene TRBJ2-3; 11 bases line up with TRBD1. J gave up 0 bases and V 5 bases, and 19 bases lay outside the gene matches. The CDR3 extends over 21 amino acids. Germline V lookup: CDR1 LNHNV, CDR2 YYDKDF (reference sequence). The CDR3 protein is CATSAYRGRDRGAPSTDTQYF. The DNA for the CDR3 is TGTGCCACCAGCGCCTATCGTGGCCGGGACAGGGGGGCCCCTAGCACAGATACGCAGTATTTT.

This clone was detected a few times. This rearrangement joins TRBV7-9 to TRBJ1-2; D ambiguous. The germline CDR1 and CDR2 sequences are SEHNR and FQNEAQ (reference sequence). V was shortened by 6 bases and J by 0 bases, with 14 bases between the two germline ends. The CDR3 is 15 amino acids. The CDR3 loop reads CASSIPRVTNYGYTF. DNA of the CDR3: TGTGCCAGCAGTATACCCCGGGTGACTAACTATGGCTACACCTTC.